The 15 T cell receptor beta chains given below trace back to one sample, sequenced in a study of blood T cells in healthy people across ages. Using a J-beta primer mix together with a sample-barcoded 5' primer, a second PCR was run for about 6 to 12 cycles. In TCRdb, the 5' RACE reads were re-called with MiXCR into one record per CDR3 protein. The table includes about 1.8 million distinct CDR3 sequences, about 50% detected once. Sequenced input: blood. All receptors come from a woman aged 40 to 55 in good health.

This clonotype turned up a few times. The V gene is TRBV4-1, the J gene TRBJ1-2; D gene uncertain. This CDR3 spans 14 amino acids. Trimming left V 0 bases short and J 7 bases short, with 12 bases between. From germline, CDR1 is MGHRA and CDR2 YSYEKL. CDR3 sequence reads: CASSQEVSVGGYTF. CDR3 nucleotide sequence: TGCGCCAGCAGCCAAGAAGTGTCGGTCGGTGGCTACACCTTC.

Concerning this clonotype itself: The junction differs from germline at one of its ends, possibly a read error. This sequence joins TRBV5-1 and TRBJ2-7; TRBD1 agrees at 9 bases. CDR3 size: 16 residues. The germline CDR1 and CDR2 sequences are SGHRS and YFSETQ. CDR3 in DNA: TGCGCCTGCAGCTCGGGGACAGGGACTTTGGGCTACGAGCAGTACTTC. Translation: CACSSGTGTLGYEQYF.

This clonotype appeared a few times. Here the CDR3 reads CATSDPSGRTNSYNEQFF. CDR3 DNA: TGTGCCACCAGTGACCCATCAGGGAGAACTAACTCCTACAATGAGCAGTTCTTC. The chain has TRBV24-1 and TRBJ2-1, with D perhaps TRBD1 or TRBD2 (5 bases each). The CDR3 contains 18 residues. CDR1 is KGHDR and CDR2 is SFDVKD in the germline V gene. Trimming removed 4 bases from V and 0 bases from J, with 18 bases in between.

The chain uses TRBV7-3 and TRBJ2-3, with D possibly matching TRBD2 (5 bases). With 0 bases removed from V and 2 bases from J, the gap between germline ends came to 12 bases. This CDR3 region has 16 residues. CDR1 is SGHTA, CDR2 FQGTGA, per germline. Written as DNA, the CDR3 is TGTGCCAGCAGCTTAACGGCGGGTTTCGACACAGATACGCAGTATTTT. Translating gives CASSLTAGFDTDTQYF.

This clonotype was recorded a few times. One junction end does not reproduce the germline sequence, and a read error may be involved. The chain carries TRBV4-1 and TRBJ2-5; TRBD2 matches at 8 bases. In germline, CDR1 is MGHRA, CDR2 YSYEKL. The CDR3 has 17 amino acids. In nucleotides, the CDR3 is TGCGCCAGCAGCCAAGGACCGGGACTAGAGGGCCAAGGGACCCAGTACTTC. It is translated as CASSQGPGLEGQGTQYF.

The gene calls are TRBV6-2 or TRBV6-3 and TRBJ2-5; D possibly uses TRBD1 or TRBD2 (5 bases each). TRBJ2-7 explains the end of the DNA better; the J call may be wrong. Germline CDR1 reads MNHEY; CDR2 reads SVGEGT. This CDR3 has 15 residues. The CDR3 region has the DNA TGTGCCAGCAGTTACGGGACCCGCCCAGCGGCCGAGCAGTACTTC. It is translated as CASSYGTRPAAEQYF.

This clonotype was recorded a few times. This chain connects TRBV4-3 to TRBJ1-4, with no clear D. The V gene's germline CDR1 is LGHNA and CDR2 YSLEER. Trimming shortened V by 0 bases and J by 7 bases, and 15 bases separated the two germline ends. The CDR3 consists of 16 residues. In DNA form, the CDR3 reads TGCGCCAGCAGCCAAGATACGGGGAGGCTAACTGAAAAACTGTTTTTT. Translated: CASSQDTGRLTEKLFF.

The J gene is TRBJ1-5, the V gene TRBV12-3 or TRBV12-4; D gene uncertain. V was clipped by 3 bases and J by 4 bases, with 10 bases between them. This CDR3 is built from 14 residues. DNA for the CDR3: TGTGCCAGCAGTTTCGGCAGAACGAATCAGCCCCAGCATTTT. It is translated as CASSFGRTNQPQHF.

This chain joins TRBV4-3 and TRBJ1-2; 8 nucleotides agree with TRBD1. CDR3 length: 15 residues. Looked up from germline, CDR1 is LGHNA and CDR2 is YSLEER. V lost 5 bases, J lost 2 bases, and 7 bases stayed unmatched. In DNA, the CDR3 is TGCGCCAGCAGCTCAAACGACAGGGGAAACTATGGCTACACCTTC. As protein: CASSSNDRGNYGYTF.

This chain's CDR3 is CASSVDLRGQTSTDTQYF. The CDR3 nucleotides read TGTGCCAGCAGCGTAGATCTCCGCGGGCAGACAAGCACAGATACGCAGTATTTT. The rearrangement uses TRBV9 and TRBJ2-3, with D possibly being TRBD2 (5 bases). The germline CDR1 and CDR2 sequences are SGDLS and YYNGEE. Trimming cost V 0 bases and J 0 bases, with 17 bases left between them. The CDR3 is 18 residues long.

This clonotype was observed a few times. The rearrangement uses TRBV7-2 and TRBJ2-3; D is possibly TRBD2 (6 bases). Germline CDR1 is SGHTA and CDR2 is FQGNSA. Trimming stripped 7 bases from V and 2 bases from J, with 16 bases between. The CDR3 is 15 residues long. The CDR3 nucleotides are TGTGCCAGCACCCCCCTTGCGGGGACCACAGATACGCAGTATTTT. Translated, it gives CASTPLAGTTDTQYF.

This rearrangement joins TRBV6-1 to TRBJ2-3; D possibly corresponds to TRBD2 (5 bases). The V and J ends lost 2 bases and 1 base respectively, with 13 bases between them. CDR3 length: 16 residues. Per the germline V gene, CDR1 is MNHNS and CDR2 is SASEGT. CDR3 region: CASSESSGPGTDTQYF. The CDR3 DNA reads TGTGCCAGCAGTGAATCCAGCGGCCCTGGCACAGATACGCAGTATTTT.

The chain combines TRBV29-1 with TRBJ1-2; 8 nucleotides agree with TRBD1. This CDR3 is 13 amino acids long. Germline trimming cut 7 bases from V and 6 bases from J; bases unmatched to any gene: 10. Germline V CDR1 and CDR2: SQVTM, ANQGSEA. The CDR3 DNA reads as TGCAGCGCCAGACAGGGGTACGCGGATGGCTACACCTTC. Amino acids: CSARQGYADGYTF.

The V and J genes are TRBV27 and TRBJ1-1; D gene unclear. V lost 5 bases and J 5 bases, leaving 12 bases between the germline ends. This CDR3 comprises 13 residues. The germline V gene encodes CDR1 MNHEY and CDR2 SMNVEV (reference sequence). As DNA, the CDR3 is TGTGCCAGCAGTCCCCGCCCGGGAACTGAAGCTTTCTTT. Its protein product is CASSPRPGTEAFF.

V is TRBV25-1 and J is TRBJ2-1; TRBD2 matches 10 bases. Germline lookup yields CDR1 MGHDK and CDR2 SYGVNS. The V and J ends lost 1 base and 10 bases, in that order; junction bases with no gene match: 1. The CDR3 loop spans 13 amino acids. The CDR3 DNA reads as TGTGCCAGCAGTGAATTAGCGGGAGGAGAGCAGTTCTTC. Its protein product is CASSELAGGEQFF.